At least ten counts were recorded for the clone carrying this T cell receptor (beta chain). The sample belongs to a study of T cells in Graves' hyperthyroidism and ophthalmopathy. Amplification yielded TCR beta CDR3 regions, with RNA transcripts as the source. Primed by the HTBI set, a first-round RT-PCR was run on the TCR CDR3. TCRdb independently ran MiXCR on the multiplex PCR reads; one entry per CDR3 protein. Altogether under 250,000 distinct CDR3 sequences are present, approximately 24% being singletons, with the ten largest covering about 40%. Germline values: CDR1 SGHTA, CDR2 FQGNSA. V lost 7 bases to trimming and J lost 5 bases, with 18 bases between them. The CDR3 sequence is 14 residues long.

The TCR sequence derives from a woman aged 35 to 49 with Graves' ophthalmopathy. The V gene is TRBV7-2, the J gene TRBJ2-7; TRBD1 is a possible D gene (6 bases). Sample: blood. CDR3 coding DNA: TGTGCCAGCACCACGTCCTGGACAGCAGACGAGCAGTACTTC. This codes for CASTTSWTADEQYF.